This T cell receptor (beta chain) was sequenced for a study of blood T cell repertoires in COVID-19. Study-level background: Collection of acute and convalescent COVID-19 samples took place in the United States, Italy and Spain. In each case, the material was cDNA or gDNA derived from T cells, B-cell-depleted T cells, or PBMCs.

In the authors' methods: The authors estimated nucleated cell counts from reference gene primer amplification. TCRdb's table, derived via immunoSEQ multiplex PCR, lists solely in-frame clones and lacks some. V and J calls and clone size are those listed in that table; D and trimming were worked out from the DNA. The table lists 200,000 to 250,000 clones, roughly 80% of them singletons. Germline lookup yields CDR1 SGDLS and CDR2 YYNGEE. The CDR3 covers 15 residues. V gave up 3 bases and J gave up 5 bases; unmatched junction bases: 7. The source material was peripheral blood. This sequence joins TRBV9 and TRBJ1-2; TRBD1 matches at 10 bases. This TCR was sampled from a young woman with acute or convalescent COVID-19. The CDR3 nucleotides read TGTGCCAGCAGCGGAGGGACAGGGGACATGTATGGCTACACCTTC. It specifies CASSGGTGDMYGYTF. The full variable domain, with the rest looked up from reference TRBV9 and TRBJ1-2, is DSGVTQTPKHLITATGQRVTLRCSPRSGDLSVYWYQQSLDQGLQFLIQYYNGEERAKGNILERFSAQQFPDLHSELNLSSLELGDSALYFCASSGGTGDMYGYTFGSGTRLTVV.